The 25 T cell receptor beta chains listed next were all sequenced from one sample in a study of blood T cell repertoires in COVID-19. The assay was immunoSEQ multiplex PCR, and TCRdb's table has in-frame clones only and misses some. The table lists 200,000 to 300,000 clones, over 80% of them singletons. The sequenced sample was PBMCs or T cells enriched from blood (not recorded which). The source of these receptors is a woman aged 30 to 39 with acute COVID-19.

V and J are TRBV7-2 and TRBJ1-2; D call uncertain. CDR1 is SGHTA, CDR2 FQGNSA, per germline. The V and J ends lost 0 bases and 2 bases respectively, with 10 bases between them. CDR3 length: 15 residues. CDR3 in DNA: TGTGCCAGCAGCTTAGCATCCGGGTCGAACTATGGCTACACCTTC. This encodes CASSLASGSNYGYTF.

The chain recombines TRBV7-2 with TRBJ2-7; 8 bases match TRBD1. The CDR3 has 15 residues. Germline V gene lookup returns CDR1 SGHTA and CDR2 FQGNSA. V lost 1 base, J lost 0 bases, and 2 bases stayed unmatched. Written as DNA, the CDR3 is TGTGCCAGCAGCTTAGGGACAGGGAGCTCCTACGAGCAGTACTTC. This sequence encodes CASSLGTGSSYEQYF.

V usage is TRBV5-4 and J usage is TRBJ2-3, with a possible D match to TRBD1 (5 bases). CDR3 length: 16 amino acids. V shed 4 bases and J shed 6 bases, with 21 bases lying between them. Germline CDR1 and CDR2: SGHNT and YYREEE (reference sequence). The DNA of the CDR3 is TGTGCCAGCAGCGAGTGGGGCAGGGATATGACGGATACGCAGTATTTT. Its protein is CASSEWGRDMTDTQYF.

This rearrangement joins TRBV6-6 to TRBJ2-7; 7 bases align to TRBD1. The CDR3 totals 13 residues. Germline V gene lookup returns CDR1 MNHNY and CDR2 SVGAGI (reference sequence). V lost 5 bases, J lost 1 base, and 2 bases stayed unmatched. The CDR3 protein is CASSPGQSYEQYF. CDR3 bases: TGTGCCAGCAGTCCGGGACAGTCCTACGAGCAGTACTTC.

This sequence joins TRBV3-1 (or the pseudogene TRBV3-2) and TRBJ2-7; 9 nucleotides line up with TRBD1. Germline assignment: CDR1 LGHDT and CDR2 YNNKEL (reference sequence). J lost 3 bases, V lost 4 bases, and 4 bases had no gene match. The CDR3 is 14 amino acids. The CDR3 loop is CASSPGTGFYEQYF. The CDR3 nucleotides read TGTGCCAGCAGCCCCGGGACAGGGTTCTACGAGCAGTACTTC.

This clone showed up just once. This chain joins TRBV2 and TRBJ1-3; D gene ambiguous. There are 14 residues in the CDR3. V was clipped by 7 bases and J by 0 bases, with 10 bases between them. Germline V gives CDR1 SNHLY, CDR2 FYNNEI. The CDR3 DNA follows: TGTGCCAGCAAGGAGGGCACCTCTGGAAACACCATATATTTT. Translation gives CASKEGTSGNTIYF.

This chain joins TRBV19 and TRBJ2-1; a possible D gene is TRBD2 (6 bases). Germline CDR1 is LNHDA and CDR2 is SQIVND (reference sequence). The germline V and J ends were trimmed by 9 bases and 0 bases, with 12 bases remaining between them. The CDR3 covers 14 residues. CDR3 nucleotide sequence: TGTGCCAGCAACCCCGGGAGCTCCTACAATGAGCAGTTCTTC. This sequence encodes CASNPGSSYNEQFF.

The rearrangement uses TRBV19 and TRBJ1-1, with 7 bases that match TRBD1. Per the germline V gene, CDR1 is LNHDA and CDR2 is SQIVND (reference sequence). The CDR3 spans 17 residues. J gave up 0 bases and V 2 bases, and 9 bases lay outside the gene matches. CDR3 nucleotide sequence: TGTGCCAGTAGTATATTAAGGGACAGAGGGATGAACACTGAAGCTTTCTTT. Translated, it gives CASSILRDRGMNTEAFF.

The chain links TRBV11-2 to TRBJ1-1; 11 nucleotides agree with TRBD1. Losses at the gene ends were 2 bases for V and 11 bases for J; bases not matched to a gene: 7. Germline-derived CDR1 and CDR2 are SGHAT and FQNNGV. The CDR3 consists of 14 residues. The CDR3 region has the DNA TGTGCCAGCAGCTTATGGACAGGGGGCGCAGAGGCTTTCTTT. Residues: CASSLWTGGAEAFF.

This clone has only one observation. The chain couples TRBV21-1 to TRBJ1-2. TRBV21-1 is a pseudogene segment. The CDR3 runs to 14 residues. In DNA form, the CDR3 reads TGTGCCAGCAGCTATCGATTACGTAGAGGAGGCTACACCTTC. This sequence encodes CASSYRLRRGGYTF.

This rearrangement joins TRBV19 to TRBJ1-4; tentatively, D is TRBD1 (6 bases). V dropped 5 bases and J dropped 7 bases, with 17 bases sitting between them. This CDR3 has 15 amino acids. Germline-derived CDR1 and CDR2 are LNHDA and SQIVND (reference sequence). CDR3: CASSVGGAPGEKLFF. In DNA form, the CDR3 reads TGTGCCAGTAGTGTTGGGGGGGCCCCAGGTGAAAAACTGTTTTTT.

CDR3 sequence (DNA): TGTGCCAGCAGAGCCGGGACAGGGGAGAGTGAGCAGTACTTC. It specifies CASRAGTGESEQYF. The J gene is TRBJ2-7, the V gene TRBV6-4, with TRBD1 identical over 10 bases. Germline CDR1 reads MRHNA; CDR2 reads SNTAGT. The J segment lost 7 bases and the V segment lost 6 bases, leaving 9 bases of the junction unmatched. This CDR3 contains 14 residues.

The CDR3 region is CASSKSTVRTGNTDTQYF. The CDR3 DNA is TGCGCCAGCAGCAAATCTACGGTGAGGACAGGGAATACAGATACGCAGTATTTT. The chain couples TRBV5-1 to TRBJ2-3, with TRBD1 matching over 8 bases. This CDR3 spans 18 amino acids. Germline trimming cut 4 bases from V and 3 bases from J; bases unmatched to any gene: 16. The germline gives CDR1 SGHRS, CDR2 YFSETQ.

The CDR3 sequence is CATPTGTPSTGELFF. The CDR3 bases are TGTGCCACCCCTACAGGGACCCCTTCCACCGGGGAGCTGTTTTTT. This chain uses TRBV21-1 with TRBJ2-2; the table gives TRBD1 as D, unverified against the DNA. TRBV21-1 counts as a pseudogene. The CDR3 covers 15 residues.

This chain uses TRBV5-4 with TRBJ1-1; TRBD1 agrees at 10 bases. CDR3 size: 17 residues. Germline loops: CDR1 SGHNT, CDR2 YYREEE (reference sequence). V lost 5 bases, J lost 1 base, and 11 bases stayed unmatched. CDR3 nucleotide sequence: TGTGCCAGCAGTCGGACAGGGGGACGGATTGGGAACACTGAAGCTTTCTTT. Protein sequence: CASSRTGGRIGNTEAFF.

The V call is TRBV6-5, the J call TRBJ1-5; D is possibly TRBD1 (6 bases). CDR1 and CDR2 (germline): MNHEY, SVGAGI. V was shortened by 4 bases and J by 2 bases, with 9 bases between the two germline ends. The CDR3 has 14 amino acids. Written as DNA, the CDR3 is TGTGCCAGCAGTTCAAGACAGGGCAATCAGCCCCAGCATTTT. Its translation: CASSSRQGNQPQHF.

This clone was recorded a few times. J is TRBJ1-2 and V is TRBV14; 7 bases agree with TRBD1. Looked up from germline, CDR1 is SGHDN and CDR2 is FVKESK. V was clipped by 4 bases and J by 8 bases; unmatched bases: 10. The CDR3 consists of 14 residues. The CDR3 loop reads CASSLDRSREGYTF. The CDR3 bases are TGTGCCAGCAGCCTGGACAGGTCCCGTGAGGGCTACACCTTC. The whole variable domain, remainder taken from reference TRBV14 and TRBJ1-2, is EAGVTQFPSHSVIEKGQTVTLRCDPISGHDNLYWYRRVMGKEIKFLLHFVKESKQDESGMPNNRFLAERTGGTYSTLKVQPAELEDSGVYFCASSLDRSREGYTFGSGTRLTVV.

The rearrangement uses TRBV18 and TRBJ1-1; 8 bases fit TRBD1. The CDR3 extends over 15 amino acids. V lost 3 bases and J lost 0; bases outside the gene matches: 3. CDR1 is KGHSH and CDR2 is LQKENI in the germline V gene. The CDR3 DNA is TGTGCCAGCTCACCGGGACAGGCCCTGAACACTGAAGCTTTCTTT. The encoded protein is CASSPGQALNTEAFF.

This sequence joins TRBV4-1 and TRBJ1-6, with 11 nucleotides matching TRBD1. Germline values: CDR1 MGHRA, CDR2 YSYEKL. The CDR3 extends over 15 amino acids. Trimming removed 4 bases from V and 9 bases from J; junction bases left unmatched: 5. The CDR3 reads CASSLSDRGLSPLHF. CDR3 nucleotides: TGCGCCAGCAGCCTTTCGGACAGGGGGCTTTCACCCCTCCACTTT.

This rearrangement joins TRBV3-1 (or the pseudogene TRBV3-2) to TRBJ2-1; D is perhaps TRBD2 (5 bases). CDR3 length: 15 amino acids. Looked up from germline, CDR1 is LGHDT and CDR2 is YNNKEL (reference sequence). Trimming removed 5 bases from V and 4 bases from J, with 15 bases in between. CDR3 sequence: CASSETAEPYNEQFF. CDR3 coding DNA: TGTGCCAGCAGCGAAACAGCGGAACCTTACAATGAGCAGTTCTTC.

This clone was recorded once. The V call is TRBV4-1, the J call TRBJ1-5, with 8 bases identical to TRBD1. CDR3 length: 17 amino acids. V lost 0 bases and J lost 3; bases outside the gene matches: 7. The germline V gene encodes CDR1 MGHRA and CDR2 YSYEKL. CDR3 residues: CASSQERTGTFNQPQHF. The DNA for the CDR3 is TGCGCCAGCAGCCAAGAGAGGACAGGGACCTTCAATCAGCCCCAGCATTTT.

J is TRBJ2-5 and V is TRBV11-2; perhaps TRBD1 as D (7 bases). Trimming took 4 bases from V and 3 from J, leaving 18 bases between them. The CDR3 has 16 amino acids. Germline V gene data show CDR1 as SGHAT and CDR2 as FQNNGV. The CDR3 sequence is CASSSLGGTAEETQYF. The CDR3 bases are TGTGCCAGCAGCTCCCTAGGGGGGACAGCAGAAGAGACCCAGTACTTC.

J is TRBJ1-1 and V is TRBV27, with D possibly being TRBD1 (5 bases). The V gene's germline CDR1 is MNHEY and CDR2 SMNVEV (reference sequence). Between the trimmed V and J ends, which lost 3 bases and 1 base, there was a span of 9 bases. The CDR3 is 14 amino acids. The DNA for the CDR3 is TGTGCCAGCAGTTTGGGGGGAGGGAACACTGAAGCTTTCTTT. This sequence encodes CASSLGGGNTEAFF.

The V gene is TRBV7-2, the J gene TRBJ2-5; 10 bases are shared with TRBD2. The CDR3 runs to 17 residues. Per the germline V gene, CDR1 is SGHTA and CDR2 is FQGNSA. With V trimmed by 8 bases and J by 2 bases, 14 bases remained unmatched. Here the CDR3 DNA reads TGTGCCAGCGCCACTAGCGGGGCCTTCTATCGTCAAGAGACCCAGTACTTC. Translating it yields CASATSGAFYRQETQYF.

The chain carries TRBV6-1 and TRBJ2-2, with D maybe TRBD2 (5 bases). The V and J ends lost 2 bases and 3 bases respectively, with 16 bases between them. CDR1 and CDR2 from the germline V gene are MNHNS and SASEGT. The CDR3 is 17 residues long. The CDR3 is CASSEQFRTWDTGELFF. The CDR3 DNA reads TGTGCCAGCAGTGAACAGTTTAGGACTTGGGACACCGGGGAGCTGTTTTTT.